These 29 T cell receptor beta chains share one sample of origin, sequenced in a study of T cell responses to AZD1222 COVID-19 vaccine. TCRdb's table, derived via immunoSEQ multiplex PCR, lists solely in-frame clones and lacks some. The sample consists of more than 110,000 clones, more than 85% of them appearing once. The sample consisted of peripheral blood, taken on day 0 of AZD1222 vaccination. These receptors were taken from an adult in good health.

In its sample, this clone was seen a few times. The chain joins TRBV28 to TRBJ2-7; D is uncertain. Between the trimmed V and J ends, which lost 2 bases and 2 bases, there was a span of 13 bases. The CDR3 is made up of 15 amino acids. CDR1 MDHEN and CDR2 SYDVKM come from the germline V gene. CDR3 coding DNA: TGTGCCAGCAGTTTAATTCCAGGCGGTCCCTACGAGCAGTACTTC. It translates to CASSLIPGGPYEQYF.

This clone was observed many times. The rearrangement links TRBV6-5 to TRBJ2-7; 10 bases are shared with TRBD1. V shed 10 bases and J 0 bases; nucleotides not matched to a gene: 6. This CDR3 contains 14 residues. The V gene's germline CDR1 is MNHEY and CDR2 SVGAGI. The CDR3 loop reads CAIRDRGSSYEQYF. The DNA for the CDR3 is TGTGCCATTCGGGACAGGGGCAGCTCCTACGAGCAGTACTTC.

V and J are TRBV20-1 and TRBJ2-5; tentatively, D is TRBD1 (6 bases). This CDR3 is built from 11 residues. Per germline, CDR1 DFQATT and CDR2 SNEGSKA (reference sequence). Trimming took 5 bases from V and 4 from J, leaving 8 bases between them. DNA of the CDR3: TGCAGTGCTGGGGGCATAGAGACCCAGTACTTC. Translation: CSAGGIETQYF.

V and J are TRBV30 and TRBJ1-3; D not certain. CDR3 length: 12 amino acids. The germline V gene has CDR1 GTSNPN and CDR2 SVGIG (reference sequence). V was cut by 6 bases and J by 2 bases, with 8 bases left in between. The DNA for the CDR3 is TGTGCCTGTCTAGGGACTGGAAACACCATATATTTT. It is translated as CACLGTGNTIYF. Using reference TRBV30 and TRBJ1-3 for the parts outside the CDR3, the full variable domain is SQTIHQWPATLVQPVGSPLSLECTVEGTSNPNLYWYRQAAGRGLQLLFYSVGIGQISSEVPQNLSASRPQDRQFILSSKKLLLSDSGFYLCACLGTGNTIYFGEGSWLTVV.

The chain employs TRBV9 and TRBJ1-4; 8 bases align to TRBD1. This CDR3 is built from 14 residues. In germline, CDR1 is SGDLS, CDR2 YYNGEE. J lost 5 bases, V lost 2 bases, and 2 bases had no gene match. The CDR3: CASSVGTGNEKLFF. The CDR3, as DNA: TGTGCCAGCAGCGTGGGGACAGGAAATGAAAAACTGTTTTTT.

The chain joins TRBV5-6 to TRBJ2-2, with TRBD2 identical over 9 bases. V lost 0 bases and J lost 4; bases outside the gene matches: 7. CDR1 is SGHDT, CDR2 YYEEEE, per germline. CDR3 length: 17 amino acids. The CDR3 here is CASSLEGLAGPTGELFF. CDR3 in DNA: TGTGCCAGCAGCTTGGAAGGGCTAGCGGGACCCACCGGGGAGCTGTTTTTT.

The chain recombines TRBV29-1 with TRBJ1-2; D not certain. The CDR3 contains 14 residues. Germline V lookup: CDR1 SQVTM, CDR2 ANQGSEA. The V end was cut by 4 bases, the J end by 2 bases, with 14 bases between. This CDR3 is CSVVGQESNYGYTF. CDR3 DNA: TGCAGCGTTGTCGGGCAGGAAAGCAACTATGGCTACACCTTC.

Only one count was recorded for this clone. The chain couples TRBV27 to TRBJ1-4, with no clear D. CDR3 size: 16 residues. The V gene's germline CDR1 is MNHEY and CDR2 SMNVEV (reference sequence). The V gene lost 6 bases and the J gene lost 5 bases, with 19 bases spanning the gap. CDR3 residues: CASRKTSRSLNEKLFF. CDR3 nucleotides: TGTGCCAGCAGAAAAACCTCGCGGAGCCTCAATGAAAAACTGTTTTTT.

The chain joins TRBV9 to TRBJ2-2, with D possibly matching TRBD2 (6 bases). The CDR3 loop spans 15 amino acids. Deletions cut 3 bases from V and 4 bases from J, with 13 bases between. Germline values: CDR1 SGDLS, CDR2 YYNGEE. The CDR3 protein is CASSELARRTGELFF. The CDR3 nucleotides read TGTGCCAGCAGCGAGCTAGCGAGACGCACCGGGGAGCTGTTTTTT.

CDR3 nucleotides: TGTGCCAGCAGCTGGGGACAGGGGGCGAATCAGCCCCAGCATTTT. Protein sequence: CASSWGQGANQPQHF. The chain combines TRBV3-1 (or the pseudogene TRBV3-2) with TRBJ1-5; TRBD1 agrees at 12 bases. V shed 5 bases, J shed 4 bases, and the junction held 3 bases outside the gene matches. CDR1 and CDR2 (germline): LGHDT, YNNKEL (reference sequence). CDR3 length: 15 amino acids.

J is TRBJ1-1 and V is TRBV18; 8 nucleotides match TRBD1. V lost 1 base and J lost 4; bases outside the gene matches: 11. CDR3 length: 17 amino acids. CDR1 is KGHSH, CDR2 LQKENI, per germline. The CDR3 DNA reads TGTGCCAGCTCACCACAGCGGCAGGGGGCGCGATCCACTGAAGCTTTCTTT. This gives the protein CASSPQRQGARSTEAFF.

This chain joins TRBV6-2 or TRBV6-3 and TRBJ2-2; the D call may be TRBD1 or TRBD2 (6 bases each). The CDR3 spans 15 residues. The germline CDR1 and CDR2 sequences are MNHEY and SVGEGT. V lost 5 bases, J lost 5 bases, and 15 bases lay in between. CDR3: CASSLMGGGTGELFF. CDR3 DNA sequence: TGTGCCAGCAGTCTAATGGGGGGCGGAACCGGGGAGCTGTTTTTT.

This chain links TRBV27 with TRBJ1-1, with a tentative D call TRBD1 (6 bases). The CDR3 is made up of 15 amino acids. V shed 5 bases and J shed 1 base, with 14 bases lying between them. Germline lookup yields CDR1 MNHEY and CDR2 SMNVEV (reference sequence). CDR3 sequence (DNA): TGTGCCAGCAGTACTCGAACAGGGAGGAACACTGAAGCTTTCTTT. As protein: CASSTRTGRNTEAFF.

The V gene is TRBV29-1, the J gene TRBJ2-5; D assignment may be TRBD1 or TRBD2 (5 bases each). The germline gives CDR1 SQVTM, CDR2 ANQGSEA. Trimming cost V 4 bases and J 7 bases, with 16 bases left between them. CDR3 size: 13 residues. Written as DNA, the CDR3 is TGCAGCGTTGGTGGGGGATCTCAGGGGACCCAGTACTTC. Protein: CSVGGGSQGTQYF.

The CDR3 DNA reads TGTGCCAGTAGCACTCACGTTGGCGGGAGGGCTCGAGAGCAGTTCTTC. As protein: CASSTHVGGRAREQFF. The V and J genes are TRBV19 and TRBJ2-1; 9 bases line up with TRBD2. The CDR3 totals 16 residues. CDR1 and CDR2 from the germline V gene are LNHDA and SQIVND (reference sequence). The V gene end was trimmed by 6 bases and the J gene end by 10 bases; junction bases not matched to a gene: 16.

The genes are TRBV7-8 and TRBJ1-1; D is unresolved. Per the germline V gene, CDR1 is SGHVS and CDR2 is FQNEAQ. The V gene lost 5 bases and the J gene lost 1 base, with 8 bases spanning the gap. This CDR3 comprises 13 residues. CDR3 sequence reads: CASSPTRNTEAFF. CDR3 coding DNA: TGTGCCAGCAGCCCTACGCGGAACACTGAAGCTTTCTTT.

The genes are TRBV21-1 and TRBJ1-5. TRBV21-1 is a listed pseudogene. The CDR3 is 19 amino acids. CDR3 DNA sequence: TGTGCCAGCAGCACCCTTTGTGATTGGGGCCGAGAAGAACCGGGGGCCCAGCATTTT. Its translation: CASSTLCDWGREEPGAQHF.

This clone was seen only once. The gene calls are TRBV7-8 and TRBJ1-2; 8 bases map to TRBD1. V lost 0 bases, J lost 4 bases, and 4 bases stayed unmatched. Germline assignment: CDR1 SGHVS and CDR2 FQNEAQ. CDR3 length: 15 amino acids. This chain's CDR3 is CASSLARTGSYGYTF. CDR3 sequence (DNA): TGTGCCAGCAGCTTAGCCAGGACAGGGAGCTATGGCTACACCTTC.

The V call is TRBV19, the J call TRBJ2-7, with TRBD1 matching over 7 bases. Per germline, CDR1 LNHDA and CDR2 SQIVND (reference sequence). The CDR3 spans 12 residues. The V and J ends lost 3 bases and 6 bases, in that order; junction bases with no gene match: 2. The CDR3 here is CASSMTGTEQYF. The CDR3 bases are TGTGCCAGTAGTATGACAGGGACCGAGCAGTACTTC.

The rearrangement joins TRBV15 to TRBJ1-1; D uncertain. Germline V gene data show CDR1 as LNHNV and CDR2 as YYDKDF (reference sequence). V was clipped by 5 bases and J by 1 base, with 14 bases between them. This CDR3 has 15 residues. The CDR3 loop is CATSRGSAANTEAFF. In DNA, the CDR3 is TGTGCCACCAGCCGAGGGTCGGCAGCGAACACTGAAGCTTTCTTT.

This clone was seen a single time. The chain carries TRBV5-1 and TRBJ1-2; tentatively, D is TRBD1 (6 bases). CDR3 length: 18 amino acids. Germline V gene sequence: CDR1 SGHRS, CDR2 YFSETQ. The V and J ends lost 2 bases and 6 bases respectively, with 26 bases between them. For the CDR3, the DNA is TGCGCCAGCAGCTTCCGGGACACGTTGCTTTCCCCCCCGCATGGCTACACCTTC. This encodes CASSFRDTLLSPPHGYTF.

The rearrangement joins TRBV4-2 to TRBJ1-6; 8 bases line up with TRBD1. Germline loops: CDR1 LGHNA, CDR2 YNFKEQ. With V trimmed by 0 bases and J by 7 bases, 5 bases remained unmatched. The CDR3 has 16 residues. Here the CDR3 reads CASSQDRTGRNSPLHF. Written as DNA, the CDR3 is TGTGCCAGCAGCCAAGATCGGACAGGGCGGAATTCACCCCTCCACTTT.

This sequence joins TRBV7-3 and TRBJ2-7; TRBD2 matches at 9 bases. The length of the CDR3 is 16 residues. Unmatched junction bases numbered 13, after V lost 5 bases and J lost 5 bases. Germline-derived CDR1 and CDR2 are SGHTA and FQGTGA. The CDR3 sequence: CASSPGVKAGGDEQYF. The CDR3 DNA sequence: TGTGCCAGCAGCCCCGGCGTAAAGGCGGGAGGGGACGAGCAGTACTTC.

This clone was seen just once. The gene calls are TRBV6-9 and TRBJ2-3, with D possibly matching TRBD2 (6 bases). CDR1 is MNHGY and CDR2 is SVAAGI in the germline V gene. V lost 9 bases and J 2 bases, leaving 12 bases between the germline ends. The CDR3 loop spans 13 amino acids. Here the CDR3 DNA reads TGTGCCAGTGAGCTAGCGCCCACAGATACGCAGTATTTT. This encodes CASELAPTDTQYF.

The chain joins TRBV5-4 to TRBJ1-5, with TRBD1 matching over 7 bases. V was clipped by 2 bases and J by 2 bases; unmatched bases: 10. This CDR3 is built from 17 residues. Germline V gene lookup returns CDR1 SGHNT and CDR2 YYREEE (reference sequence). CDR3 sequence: CASSFGPTGMGNQPQHF. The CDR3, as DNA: TGTGCCAGCAGCTTCGGGCCGACAGGGATGGGCAATCAGCCCCAGCATTTT.

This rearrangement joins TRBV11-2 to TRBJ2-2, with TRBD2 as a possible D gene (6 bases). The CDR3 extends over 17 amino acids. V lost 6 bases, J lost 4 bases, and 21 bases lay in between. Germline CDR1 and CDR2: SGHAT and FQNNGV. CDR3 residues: CASSSPGGPGTTGELFF. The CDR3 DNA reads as TGTGCCAGCAGTTCCCCCGGGGGACCAGGGACCACCGGGGAGCTGTTTTTT.

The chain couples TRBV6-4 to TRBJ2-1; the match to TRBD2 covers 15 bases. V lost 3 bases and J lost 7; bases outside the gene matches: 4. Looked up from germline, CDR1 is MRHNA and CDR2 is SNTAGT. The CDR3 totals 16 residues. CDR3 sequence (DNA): TGTGCCAGCAGTGAAGGGACTAGCGGGAGGTTGAATGAGCAGTTCTTC. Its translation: CASSEGTSGRLNEQFF.

Here the CDR3 reads CASSLGLAGALYNEQFF. The CDR3 region has the DNA TGTGCCAGCAGCTTAGGTCTGGCGGGAGCACTCTACAATGAGCAGTTCTTC. This chain joins TRBV7-9 and TRBJ2-1; 7 bases match TRBD2. CDR1 is SEHNR, CDR2 FQNEAQ, per germline (reference sequence). This CDR3 is 17 amino acids long. V trimming: 1 base; J trimming: 3 bases; junction bases outside the gene matches: 9. The complete variable domain, with remaining parts taken from reference TRBV7-9 and TRBJ2-1, reads DTGVSQNPRHKITKRGQNVTFRCDPISEHNRLYWYRQTLGQGPEFLTYFQNEAQLEKSRLLSDRFSAERPKGSFSTLEIQRTEQGDSAMYLCASSLGLAGALYNEQFFGPGTRLTVL.

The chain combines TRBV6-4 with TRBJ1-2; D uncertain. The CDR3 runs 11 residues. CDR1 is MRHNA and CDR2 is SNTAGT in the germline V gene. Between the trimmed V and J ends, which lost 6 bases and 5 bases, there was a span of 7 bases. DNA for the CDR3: TGTGCCAGCAGCTCGGGATATGGCTACACCTTC. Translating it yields CASSSGYGYTF.